The TCR beta chain described here comes from a study of cytomegalovirus exposure and HLA in healthy donors. The germline gives CDR1 SGHRS, CDR2 YFSETQ. The CDR3 is 16 residues long. Germline trimming cut 5 bases from V and 3 bases from J; bases unmatched to any gene: 7. On this clone itself: Its antigen is currently unknown.

Whole-study findings and limits: Most TCR sequences were rare, but some public TCRs occurred in many donors. Later analysis showed most CMV-associated TCR beta chains appearing HLA-restricted. In vitro checks showed that a few CMV-associated chains really do target CMV antigens.

Although they were nominally healthy when sampled, donors likely had unrecorded immune exposures. PCR involved 60 Vbeta and 13 Jbeta primers. The assay was immunoSEQ multiplex PCR, and TCRdb's table has in-frame clones only and misses some. In the table there are over 80,000 clones, 60% to 80% of which are singletons. The chain uses TRBV5-1 and TRBJ2-3, with 12 bases identical to TRBD2. The sequencing input was PBMCs. This clonotype was obtained from a female donor in good health and CMV-seronegative. The CDR3 reads CASRAELAGGTDTQYF. The CDR3, as DNA: TGCGCCAGCAGGGCAGAACTAGCGGGAGGTACAGATACGCAGTATTTT.